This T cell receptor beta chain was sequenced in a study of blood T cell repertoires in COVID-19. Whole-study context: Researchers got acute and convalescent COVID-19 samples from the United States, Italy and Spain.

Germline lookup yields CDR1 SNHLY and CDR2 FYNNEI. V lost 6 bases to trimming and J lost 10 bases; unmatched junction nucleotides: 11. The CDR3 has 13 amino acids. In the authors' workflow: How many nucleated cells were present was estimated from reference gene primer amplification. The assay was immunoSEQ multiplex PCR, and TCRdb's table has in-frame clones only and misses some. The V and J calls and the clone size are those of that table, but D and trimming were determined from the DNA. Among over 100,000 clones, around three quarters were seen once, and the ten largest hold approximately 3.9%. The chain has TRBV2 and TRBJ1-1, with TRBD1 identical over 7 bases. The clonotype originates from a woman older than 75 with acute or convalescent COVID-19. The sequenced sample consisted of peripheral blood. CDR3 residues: CASRGLRGVVAFF. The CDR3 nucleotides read TGTGCCAGCAGAGGTCTCAGGGGGGTGGTAGCTTTCTTT.